This T cell receptor beta chain was retrieved from a study of shared clonotypes between healthy human individuals. This CDR3 spans 19 amino acids. Germline values: CDR1 SQVTM, CDR2 ANQGSEA. Terminally differentiated effector memory CD45RA+ cells were excluded from the naive CD8 cells, which were CD45RO-negative and positively selected for CCR7. Assay: immunoSEQ multiplex PCR; the TCRdb copy retains only in-frame clones and omits some. Among about 2 million clones listed, 85% to 95% were seen once. The chain recombines TRBV29-1 with TRBJ2-5; TRBD1 agrees at 10 bases. With the DNA end fitting TRBJ2-7 better, the J assignment may be wrong. The receptor was isolated from a young man in good health. The sample comprised naive CD8+ T cells sorted from blood. CDR3 DNA: TGCAGCGTTGAAGATCGAAGTCGATACGGGACAGGGGACGTGTACGAGCAGTACTTC. Protein sequence: CSVEDRSRYGTGDVYEQYF.